This passage covers 16 T cell receptor beta chains from one sample sequenced in a study of breast tumors, draining lymph nodes, adjacent tissues. TCRdb fed the multiplex PCR reads into MiXCR, producing one record per CDR3 protein. Of fewer than 150,000 distinct CDR3 sequences listed, over 20% are singletons. Axillary draining lymph nodes of breast cancer patients supplied the node samples. Input material: axillary lymph node tissue. The receptors here all came from a female donor with breast cancer. Some clones in this sample may be carry-over from other donors' samples.

For this clonotype: A much larger clone lies one base from this, so it may be a read error. This chain joins TRBV5-8 and TRBJ2-1, with 9 bases fitting TRBD1. The CDR3 is made up of 15 amino acids. With V trimmed by 5 bases and J by 3 bases, 6 bases remained unmatched. Germline CDR1 reads SGHTS; CDR2 reads YDEGEE. The DNA of the CDR3 is TGTGCCAGCAGAACGGGACAGGGAGTCTACAATGAGCAGTTCTTC. This translates into CASRTGQGVYNEQFF.

This clonotype has a count of ten or more. V and J are TRBV20-1 and TRBJ2-1, with TRBD2 matching over 10 bases. Germline V gives CDR1 DFQATT, CDR2 SNEGSKA (reference sequence). Trimming removed 0 bases from V and 3 bases from J; junction bases left unmatched: 8. The CDR3 spans 17 residues. The CDR3 is CSARDLLAGVVYNEQFF. CDR3 bases: TGCAGTGCTAGAGATCTCCTAGCGGGAGTAGTCTACAATGAGCAGTTCTTC.

This clonotype was seen ten or more times. The chain combines TRBV6-5 with TRBJ1-2, with D unclear. The CDR3 is 14 amino acids. V lost 4 bases and J 6 bases, leaving 15 bases between the germline ends. Germline V CDR1 and CDR2: MNHEY, SVGAGI. The CDR3 DNA reads as TGTGCCAGCAGTTTATCCCCGCACTCCAATGGCTACACCTTC. Translating it yields CASSLSPHSNGYTF.

A word on this clonotype: A much larger clonotype is one base distant, so this may be a read error. Written as DNA, the CDR3 is TGTGCCAGCAGCACCTGGACAGGAAGCACCGGGGAGCTGTTTTTT. Translated: CASSTWTGSTGELFF. The chain has TRBV5-5 and TRBJ2-2, with 7 bases matching TRBD1. The V gene's germline CDR1 is SGHKS and CDR2 YYEKEE (reference sequence). The trim removed 4 bases at V and 4 bases at J, leaving 7 bases unmatched. The CDR3 is 15 amino acids.

With regard to this clonotype: One base away lies a much larger clone, so this may be a sequencing read error. The rearrangement joins TRBV2 to TRBJ2-7; 8 bases match TRBD1. CDR3 size: 13 residues. The V segment lost 5 bases and the J segment 6 bases; nucleotides outside the gene matches: 6. Germline V lookup: CDR1 SNHLY, CDR2 FYNNEI. CDR3 region: CASSPPDRAEQYF. The CDR3 DNA reads as TGTGCCAGCAGTCCCCCGGACAGGGCCGAGCAGTACTTC.

This clonotype was observed at least ten times. The chain carries TRBV10-2 and TRBJ1-2, with TRBD1 matching over 9 bases. Germline values: CDR1 WSHSY, CDR2 SAAADI. CDR3 size: 16 residues. Unmatched junction bases numbered 11, after V lost 8 bases and J lost 1 base. The CDR3 coding sequence is TGCGCCAGCGCCCCGGGACAGGGAATAATTAACTATGGCTACACCTTC. Its translation: CASAPGQGIINYGYTF.

The chain is built from TRBV6-1 and TRBJ2-5, with D perhaps assigned TRBD1 or TRBD2 (5 bases each). Germline CDR1 reads MNHNS; CDR2 reads SASEGT. The CDR3 contains 14 residues. V was cut by 7 bases and J by 5 bases, with 17 bases left in between. The chain's CDR3 is CASTGWGAGETQYF. The CDR3 region has the DNA TGTGCCAGCACCGGGTGGGGCGCGGGTGAGACCCAGTACTTC.

This clonotype was recorded many times. The rearrangement uses TRBV30 and TRBJ1-5; D is possibly TRBD1 (5 bases). CDR1 GTSNPN and CDR2 SVGIG come from the germline V gene (reference sequence). Trimming removed 1 base at V and 3 bases at J, with 7 bases between. The CDR3 length is 13 residues. This CDR3 reads CAWSAGDNQPQHF. The CDR3 DNA follows: TGTGCCTGGAGTGCGGGGGACAATCAGCCCCAGCATTTT.

Ten or more counts support this clonotype. The chain is built from TRBV4-2 and TRBJ2-7; D might be TRBD2 (6 bases). Trimming took 0 bases from V and 4 from J, leaving 16 bases between them. Germline loops: CDR1 LGHNA, CDR2 YNFKEQ. The CDR3 consists of 16 residues. The CDR3 spells CASSQDPGLAGYEQYF. CDR3 nucleotides: TGTGCCAGCAGCCAAGATCCCGGTCTTGCGGGGTACGAGCAGTACTTC.

This clonotype was found many times. The rearrangement uses TRBV11-2 and TRBJ2-1; unclear D gene. V was pared by 0 bases and J by 9 bases, with 6 bases between. The germline V gene encodes CDR1 SGHAT and CDR2 FQNNGV. This CDR3 is 12 amino acids long. The CDR3 here is CASSLDWVEQFF. For the CDR3, the DNA is TGTGCCAGCAGCTTAGACTGGGTTGAGCAGTTCTTC.

There are many counts of this clonotype. V is TRBV28 and J is TRBJ2-7, with 10 bases aligning to TRBD2. V shed 3 bases, J shed 7 bases, and the junction held 9 bases outside the gene matches. The CDR3 extends over 15 amino acids. Germline CDR1 reads MDHEN; CDR2 reads SYDVKM. The CDR3: CASSFVLAGEGEQYF. CDR3 nucleotide sequence: TGTGCCAGCAGTTTCGTGCTAGCGGGAGAGGGGGAGCAGTACTTC. The complete variable domain, with remaining parts taken from reference TRBV28 and TRBJ2-7, reads DVKVTQSSRYLVKRTGEKVFLECVQDMDHENMFWYRQDPGLGLRLIYFSYDVKMKEKGDIPEGYSVSREKKERFSLILESASTNQTSMYLCASSFVLAGEGEQYFGPGTRLTVT.

This clonotype was detected ten times or more. The CDR3 sequence is CASSQEWGRQNEQFF. CDR3 nucleotides: TGTGCCAGCAGCCAAGAATGGGGACGTCAGAATGAGCAGTTCTTC. The chain has TRBV3-1 and TRBJ2-1, with D perhaps given as TRBD1 or TRBD2 (5 bases each). The CDR3 is made up of 15 amino acids. V was shortened by 0 bases and J by 7 bases, with 13 bases between the two germline ends. Germline CDR1 and CDR2: LGHDT and YNNKEL (reference sequence).

As to this clonotype: This may be a read error: a much more frequent sequence differs by one nucleotide. This chain connects TRBV6-5 to TRBJ2-7; D may match TRBD1 or TRBD2 (6 bases each). The CDR3 is 17 residues long. Trimming left V 6 bases short and J 3 bases short, with 24 bases between. Germline values: CDR1 MNHEY, CDR2 SVGAGI. CDR3 region: CASSHHGFRGAYYEQYF. The CDR3 nucleotides read TGTGCCAGCAGCCACCACGGGTTTAGGGGGGCTTACTACGAGCAGTACTTC.

This clonotype has ten or more counts. The genes are TRBV10-3 and TRBJ2-7; TRBD2 agrees at 10 bases. CDR1 ENHRY and CDR2 SYGVKD come from the germline V gene. The trim removed 4 bases at V and 4 bases at J, leaving 4 bases unmatched. The CDR3 spans 14 residues. CDR3 loop: CAISARTSGYEQYF. The CDR3 DNA reads as TGTGCCATCAGTGCCCGGACTAGCGGATACGAGCAGTACTTC.

This clonotype was seen many times. The chain couples TRBV2 to TRBJ1-3; 10 bases map to TRBD1. This CDR3 is built from 14 residues. J gave up 7 bases and V 7 bases, and 7 bases lay outside the gene matches. CDR1 and CDR2 from the germline V gene are SNHLY and FYNNEI. In DNA form, the CDR3 reads TGTGCCAGCAAAATCCCGGGACAGGGGAACACCATATATTTT. Protein product: CASKIPGQGNTIYF.

This clonotype was counted many times. The J gene is TRBJ1-6, the V gene TRBV20-1; the match to TRBD1 covers 8 bases. Per the germline V gene, CDR1 is DFQATT and CDR2 is SNEGSKA (reference sequence). The CDR3 is 12 amino acids. V was clipped by 5 bases and J by 11 bases; unmatched bases: 5. In DNA, the CDR3 is TGCAGTGCTCTGGGCAGGGGGCCACCCCTCCACTTT. Translating gives CSALGRGPPLHF.